The 6 T cell receptor beta chains given below trace back to one sample, sequenced in a study of blood T cell repertoires in COVID-19. Data came from immunoSEQ multiplex PCR; TCRdb stores just in-frame clones and leaves some out. Of roughly 45,000 clones in the sample, approximately 86% were seen once. The sample taken for sequencing was peripheral blood. All receptors come from a man in his sixties with active COVID-19.

As DNA, the CDR3 is TGCGCCAGCAGCTGGAGAGGGGGCGAGCAGTACTTC. The encoded protein is CASSWRGGEQYF. The chain carries TRBV5-1 and TRBJ2-7; possibly TRBD1 for D (6 bases). CDR1 SGHRS and CDR2 YFSETQ come from the germline V gene. Trimming pared 3 bases from V and 6 bases from J, leaving 10 bases between. This CDR3 has 12 residues.

The chain combines TRBV30 with TRBJ2-7; 8 positions match TRBD1. This CDR3 has 15 residues. V was pared by 3 bases and J by 4 bases, with 11 bases of the junction left unmatched. Germline values: CDR1 GTSNPN, CDR2 SVGIG (reference sequence). Here the CDR3 reads CAWRGPGQGSYEQYF. CDR3 nucleotides: TGTGCCTGGAGGGGGCCCGGACAGGGTAGTTACGAGCAGTACTTC.

Note on this clone: The identical CDR3 is also encoded by other nucleotide sequences in the sample. The genes are TRBV19 and TRBJ2-5; 9 bases match TRBD1. CDR1 is LNHDA and CDR2 is SQIVND in the germline V gene (reference sequence). V shed 3 bases and J 5 bases; nucleotides not matched to a gene: 4. The CDR3 loop spans 14 amino acids. CDR3 DNA sequence: TGTGCCAGTAGTATCACAGGGGGCTGGGAGACCCAGTACTTC. Its protein product is CASSITGGWETQYF.

The CDR3 region has the DNA TGCAGCGTCACCGGGACAGGGATGAACACTGAAGCTTTCTTT. Translation: CSVTGTGMNTEAFF. The gene calls are TRBV29-1 and TRBJ1-1; 9 positions agree with TRBD1. Germline values: CDR1 SQVTM, CDR2 ANQGSEA. The junction had 5 bases not matched to a gene; V was cut back by 6 bases and J by 0 bases. CDR3 length equals 14 residues.

The genes are TRBV2 and TRBJ1-6, with 8 bases that match TRBD1. The CDR3 has 14 amino acids. Germline values: CDR1 SNHLY, CDR2 FYNNEI. V lost 6 bases and J lost 8; bases outside the gene matches: 6. Here the CDR3 reads CASRGQGWDSPLHF. CDR3 nucleotides: TGTGCCAGCAGAGGACAGGGCTGGGATTCACCCCTCCACTTT.

The J gene is TRBJ2-2, the V gene TRBV10-3; 7 bases are shared with TRBD1. The CDR3 length is 15 residues. Trimming at V came to 2 bases and at J to 0 bases, leaving 0 bases not matched to a gene. Germline values: CDR1 ENHRY, CDR2 SYGVKD. The CDR3 bases are TGTGCCATCAGTGAGAGGGGGCCGAACACCGGGGAGCTGTTTTTT. Protein sequence: CAISERGPNTGELFF.